These T cell receptor beta chains were read from a single sample in a study of neoadjuvant anti-PD-1 for oral cavity cancer. Profiled with immunoSEQ multiplex PCR; TCRdb holds only in-frame clones, not every one. Of 7,000 to 9,000 clones in the sample, roughly 50% are singletons; the top ten hold about an eighth. Source: tumor tissue, taken before nivolumab (anti-PD-1) treatment. Receptors were obtained from a person between 40 and 85 years old with oral cavity squamous cell carcinoma. Both conserved end residues are part of each CDR3. Each record gives: J gene, V gene, clone size, D gene, CDR3 length, CDR3 DNA, CDR3 protein. A D gene is named only where the DNA matches it firmly. Expanded clones are given a class, and other clones once, few, many or no size at all.

TRBJ2-7	TRBV2	.	TRBD1	15	TGTGCCAGCATCAAATCCGGGACAGGTGACTACGAGCAGTACTTC	CASIKSGTGDYEQYF
TRBJ2-3	TRBV11-1	few	TRBD1	17	TGTGCCAGCAGCTTAGCCGGACAGGGTCCGAACACAGATACGCAGTATTTT	CASSLAGQGPNTDTQYF
TRBJ2-5	TRBV10-1	once	.	15	TGCGCCAGCAGTGAGTTCGGGGGATCTGGGGAGACCCAGTACTTC	CASSEFGGSGETQYF
TRBJ2-7	TRBV6-5	.	TRBD1	15	TGTGCCAGCAGGCCCGGTTCGCGAGGGGGCCACGAGCAGTACTTC	CASRPGSRGGHEQYF
TRBJ2-5	TRBV7-9	.	TRBD2	14	TGTGCCAGCAGCTCCGGGACTAGCTCTAAGAGTGGGTACTTC	CASSSGTSSKSGYF
TRBJ1-1	TRBV6-5	few	.	12	TGTGCCAGCAGTTACGGGGGCAGGGAAGCTTTCTTT	CASSYGGREAFF
TRBJ2-6	TRBV27	.	TRBD1	16	TGTGCCAGCAGTCCCGCCGACAGGGCTGGGGCCAACGTCCTGACTTTC	CASSPADRAGANVLTF
TRBJ1-4	TRBV11-2	large	.	13	TGTGCCAGCAGCCAGGGATTTAATGAAAAACTGTTTTTT	CASSQGFNEKLFF
TRBJ2-1	TRBV2	.	TRBD2	14	TGTGCCAGCTTAGCGGGAGTTCTCGACAATGAGCAGTTCTTC	CASLAGVLDNEQFF
TRBJ2-3	TRBV10-1	.	TRBD2	17	TGCGCCAGCAGTGAGCTTAGCGGGAGAGGGATCACAGATACGCAGTATTTT	CASSELSGRGITDTQYF
TRBJ1-2	TRBV28	few	.	15	TGTGCCAGCAGCCCTAGGCCGCCGGACCCCTATGGCTACACCTTC	CASSPRPPDPYGYTF
TRBJ1-1	TRBV21-1	.	.	15	TGTGCCAGCAGCCAAACAGGGGGGAAGGGCACTGAAGCTTTCTTT	CASSQTGGKGTEAFF
TRBJ2-2	TRBV7-6	.	.	14	TGTGCCAGCAGCCTGGGAAGTAACACCGGGGAGCTGTTTTTT	CASSLGSNTGELFF
TRBJ1-1	TRBV10-3	.	.	13	TGTGCCATCAGTGACAGGTTGAACACTGAAGCTTTCTTT	CAISDRLNTEAFF
TRBJ2-7	TRBV30	few	TRBD2	16	TGTGCCTGGAGCCGGACCCGGGGGGGCGAAATCTACGAGCAGTACTTC	CAWSRTRGGEIYEQYF
TRBJ2-5	TRBV5-1	few	TRBD1	14	TGCGCCAGCAGCTTGGGGGACAGCCAAGAGACCCAGTACTTC	CASSLGDSQETQYF
TRBJ2-2	TRBV6-5	.	.	15	TGTGCCAGCAGTTCTTCATGGGACACCACCGGGGAGCTGTTTTTT	CASSSSWDTTGELFF
TRBJ2-7	TRBV9	.	.	13	TGTGCCAGCAGCGTCAGGGCGGATTACGAGCAGTACTTC	CASSVRADYEQYF
TRBJ2-3	TRBV18	.	.	16	TGTGCCAGCTCACCCAACGGGGGCTTTAGCACAGATACGCAGTATTTT	CASSPNGGFSTDTQYF
TRBJ2-3	TRBV5-1	few	TRBD1	15	TGCGCCAGCAGCTCCGGGACAGGGGGCACAGATACGCAGTATTTT	CASSSGTGGTDTQYF
TRBJ1-4	TRBV2	medium-sized	.	15	TGTGCCAGCAGTGAATCGTACGGATATAATGAAAAACTGTTTTTT	CASSESYGYNEKLFF
TRBJ2-3	TRBV5-1	.	.	13	TGCGCCAGCAGCCTCGGGACCACAGATACGCAGTATTTT	CASSLGTTDTQYF
TRBJ1-1	TRBV5-6	once	.	16	TGTGCCAGCAGCTGGGCCCCGGGGAGCAAAAACACTGAAGCTTTCTTT	CASSWAPGSKNTEAFF
TRBJ2-2	TRBV11-2	.	TRBD1	15	TGTGCCAGCAGCTTCCTACAGGGGGCCGGCGGGGAGCTGTTTTTT	CASSFLQGAGGELFF
TRBJ1-5	TRBV19	few	.	14	TGTGCCAGTAGTGGACCCTATAGCAATCAGCCCCAGCATTTT	CASSGPYSNQPQHF
TRBJ1-3	TRBV5-6	few	.	15	TGTGCCAGCACCATGTGGGGGTTCTCTGGAAACACCATATATTTT	CASTMWGFSGNTIYF
TRBJ1-5	TRBV2	few	.	14	TGTGCCAGCAGAGAAATCGGGCGCAATCAGCCCCAGCATTTT	CASREIGRNQPQHF
TRBJ2-7	TRBV6-1	.	.	13	TGTGCCAGCAGTTCAACGAGACCCTACGAGCAGTACTTC	CASSSTRPYEQYF
TRBJ2-5	TRBV11-2	.	.	15	TGTGCCAGCAGCTTTAAAGGCTTACGGGGGGAGACCCAGTACTTC	CASSFKGLRGETQYF
TRBJ2-7	TRBV5-1	few	.	14	TGCGCCAGCAGCTTTGGACTGGGGACCTACGAGCAGTACTTC	CASSFGLGTYEQYF
TRBJ2-1	TRBV28	.	TRBD2	15	TGTGCCATCCAGGTAGCGGGAGCGGTCTACAATGAGCAGTTCTTC	CAIQVAGAVYNEQFF
TRBJ1-5	TRBV5-8	.	.	15	TGTGCCAGCAGCTTGGAGGCCCAAGCGAGGCAGCCCCAGCATTTT	CASSLEAQARQPQHF
TRBJ1-2	TRBV5-1	.	.	13	TGCGCCAGCAGCTTGGAAGGAAACTATGGCTACACCTTC	CASSLEGNYGYTF
TRBJ2-3	TRBV27	.	TRBD2	17	TGTGCCAGCAGTTTCTTCTTGACTAGCGGAAACACAGATACGCAGTATTTT	CASSFFLTSGNTDTQYF
TRBJ2-1	TRBV10-3	.	TRBD1	15	TGTGCCATTACTGGACAGGCCAACTCCTACAATGAGCAGTTCTTC	CAITGQANSYNEQFF
TRBJ2-6	TRBV11-2	once	.	16	TGTGCCAGCAGCCATGGACAGTCCTCTGGGGCCAACGTCCTGACTTTC	CASSHGQSSGANVLTF
TRBJ1-2	TRBV6-6	.	.	12	TGTGCCACGGGGGGCAGGGGCCGCGGCTACACCTTC	CATGGRGRGYTF
TRBJ2-1	TRBV25-1	few	.	14	TGTGCCAGCAGTGACGGCAATAAGGGGGATGAGCAGTTCTTC	CASSDGNKGDEQFF
TRBJ2-6	TRBV5-6	.	.	18	TGTGCCAGCAGCTCGCCAGGGATGGTATACTCTGGGGCCAACGTCCTGACTTTC	CASSSPGMVYSGANVLTF
TRBJ2-7	TRBV7-6	few	.	11	TGTGCCAGCAGCGACCTTAACGAGCAGTACTTC	CASSDLNEQYF
TRBJ2-7	TRBV5-1	few	.	15	TGCGCCAGCAGCTTGGGACAGTCCCAATACTACGAGCAGTACTTC	CASSLGQSQYYEQYF
TRBJ2-1	TRBV6-5	.	.	16	TGTGCCAGCAGTTATTCTACCGGGAAAAGGGACAATGAGCAGTTCTTC	CASSYSTGKRDNEQFF